This T cell receptor (beta chain) was documented in a study of beta chain features in type 1 diabetes listed by TCRdb under 2018. About the full investigation: Mean age, gender distribution, total cell number and subset yield did not differ between patients and healthy donors. A total of 107,917,701 sorted cells were examined across all samples, and the number of cells per subset was strongly correlated with RNA yield. In the study, TCRB repertoires of sorted circulating CD4+ T cell subsets from recently diagnosed type 1 diabetes patients were compared with those of matched healthy donors. Naive and central memory subsets were obtained from all 30 or so donors, but regulatory and stem cell-like memory subsets were isolated from only 8 patients and roughly 8 healthy donors. On the study overall, not on this receptor specifically: Patients with type 1 diabetes made fewer insertions and deleted more nucleotides at VDJ recombination sites, implying thymic rearrangement abnormalities. HLA sub-analyses involved small numbers of individuals, so any influence of HLA type on TCRB rearrangement remained unresolved. Naive, central memory and regulatory TCRB repertoires appeared more similar among patients than among healthy donors. In all four CD4+ subsets, TCRB CDR3 length was moderately but significantly shorter in type 1 diabetes patients. Shorter templates might have been favored by PCR, but patient and control samples were amplified and corrected together, so both groups would have been affected equally by any skew. Sequencing cDNA rather than genomic DNA could over-represent highly expressing activated cells, although activation and CD3 levels did not differ between groups.

V is pared back by 2 bases and J by 8 bases, with 12 bases lying between the germline termini. CDR1 and CDR2, looked up from the germline V gene, are SGHTA and FQGNSA. The CDR3 runs 14 amino acids, cysteine and phenylalanine included. The sequence is cut down to CDR3 DNA, 42 bases in frame from base 1. All of the isolated RNA was reverse transcribed with the High Capacity cDNA Reverse Transcription Kit, so expressed TCRB transcripts were sequenced. Deep immunoSEQ sequencing was applied to naive, central memory and regulatory T cell samples, giving an average of around 4 million total reads per sample. Sorted cells were lysed in RLT buffer and RNA was extracted with DNase-treated RNeasy Micro or Mini kits, depending on cell number. To prevent cross-contamination, every cell subset was processed on its own, while patient and healthy donor samples were processed together. Using the immunoSEQ multiplex PCR, TCRB sequences were amplified from cDNA into 87-bp fragments spanning the CDR3 region. Sequencing of the amplicons was performed on the Illumina HiSeq platform. The authors processed their data as follows. Synthetic template baselines were used to correct PCR bias computationally, reads within Hamming distance 2 were collapsed together, and singletons that could not be merged were discarded. Reads were aligned to IMGT to assign V, D and J genes, CDR3 length, and insertions or deletions at six rearrangement sites. Within each subset, clonotype counts were normalized to sorted cell number, and only after that were true diversity and Gini coefficients computed with the tcR R package. Repertoire sharing was quantified using the overlap coefficient calculated on TCRB nucleotide sequences. Out-of-frame TCRB sequences from naive cells were analyzed to stand in for the pre-selection repertoire. TCRdb re-hosts the immuneACCESS table, in-frame sequences only. Its copies lack some clones; in the studies checked, an unresolved V gene accounts for under half of them, and the cause for the rest is not known. D and trimming come from the DNA, and the V and J calls and clone size come from that table. The sample data list about 900,000 clones, and about a sixth of these were observed just once. 0.02% to 0.03% of the sample belongs to the ten largest clones.

A single peripheral blood draw of around 120 mL on average was collected from each donor into heparinised tubes. A BD FACSAria II and a panel including CD45RO, CCR7, CD25, CD127, CD95 and CD27 were used to sort naive, central memory, regulatory and stem cell-like memory CD4+ T cells. Every sorted population had a purity above 95%. PBMCs were separated immediately by Lymphoprep density gradient centrifugation and were stained directly, without being cultured. So that batch effects would be minimized, each experiment stained and sorted samples in pairs, pairing one healthy donor with one patient. Comments on this clone: The antigen it binds to is not known. Within one base of it there is no much larger clone, and no base qualities were kept.

This receptor was taken from a woman younger than 35 in good health. The chain employs TRBV7-2 and TRBJ1-4; 5 matching bases give a weak D call of TRBD1. The specimen sequenced was naive CD4+ T cells from blood. In light of the paper, this sample's cell subset or site label describes: true naive CD4+ T cells. This receptor carries the CDR3 CASSLIWDQEKLFF. DNA sequence: TGTGCCAGCAGCTTAATCTGGGACCAGGAAAAACTGTTTTTT.